The sample holds many counts of the clone carrying this T cell receptor (delta chain). No antigen is known for it. TCRdb reanalysed the multiplex PCR reads with CATT. Among 75,000 to 95,000 delta-chain clones listed, more than 0.85% were seen once. Gammadelta T cells were flow-sorted from PBMC into Vgamma9/Vdelta2+ and Vdelta2-negative populations for bulk analysis. The sample originates from a study of γδ T cells in repeated Plasmodium falciparum infection. Notes on the study in general: Over time and infection, Vgamma9/Vdelta2+ repertoires remained highly stable and polyclonal.

V was pared by 4 bases and J by 4 bases, with 31 bases between. Germline V gives CDR1 TSWWSYY, CDR2 QGS. CDR3 length equals 20 residues. This chain joins TRDV1 and TRDJ1; D is perhaps TRDD2 or TRDD3 (5 bases each). The TCR comes from a pool of human donors (malaria-infected and uninfected, not separated). The sequenced sample consisted of gamma-delta T cells from blood. The CDR3 DNA follows: TGTGCTCTTGGGGGCCTGTGGTATACCGTCCGGGGGGTCCTAAGCGATAAACTCATCTTT. It translates to CALGGLWYTVRGVLSDKLIF.